The 5 T cell receptor beta chains listed next were all sequenced from one sample in a study of vaccination and CD4 T cells after COVID-19. CD4+ T cells that had been cultured provided DNA sequenced with the Oncomine TCR Beta short-read assay. MiXCR, applied by TCRdb to the PCR reads, yields one record per CDR3 protein. The sample has around 16,000 distinct CDR3 sequences, around 70% seen once. Treatment given: approximately 11-day PBMC culture with coronavirus spike peptide pools or control peptides (ViraFEST assay). Their antigens remain unidentified. The material sequenced was CD4+ T cells from blood, cultured in vitro. Source of these receptors: a human donor who had recovered from COVID-19.

The rearrangement joins TRBV6-1 to TRBJ1-3; unclear D gene. V was cut by 6 bases and J by 0 bases, with 6 bases left in between. Germline CDR1 and CDR2: MNHNS and SASEGT. This CDR3 comprises 13 residues. The CDR3 sequence is CASRTLSGNTIYF. The CDR3 DNA sequence: TGTGCCAGCAGGACCCTCTCTGGAAACACCATATATTTT.

V gene TRBV4-1 combines with J gene TRBJ1-1, with D hard to call. V lost 1 base and J lost 1, with 7 bases in between. This CDR3 spans 14 amino acids. CDR1 is MGHRA, CDR2 YSYEKL, per germline. CDR3 amino acids: CASSQGPQNTEAFF. The CDR3 bases are TGCGCCAGCAGCCAAGGCCCACAGAACACTGAAGCTTTCTTT.

The chain's CDR3 is CASSLALGPSTGELFF. In DNA form, the CDR3 reads TGTGCCAGCAGTTTAGCATTAGGGCCTAGCACCGGGGAGCTGTTTTTT. The chain joins TRBV12-3 or TRBV12-4 to TRBJ2-2; D is uncertain. The V and J ends lost 0 bases and 4 bases respectively, with 12 bases between them. This CDR3 has 16 residues.

The chain links TRBV6-5 to TRBJ1-5; 7 nucleotides line up with TRBD1. The CDR3 has 18 amino acids. CDR1 MNHEY and CDR2 SVGAGI come from the germline V gene. V lost 2 bases, J lost 3 bases, and 13 bases stayed unmatched. In DNA, the CDR3 is TGTGCCAGCAGTTACGCTATCAGACAGGGCGGGGACAATCAGCCCCAGCATTTT. This gives the protein CASSYAIRQGGDNQPQHF.

The J gene is TRBJ2-3, the V gene TRBV7-3; D may correspond to TRBD1 or TRBD2 (5 bases each). The CDR3 is made up of 14 amino acids. Trimming took off 2 bases at V and 7 bases at J, with 13 bases between the two ends. Germline assignment: CDR1 SGHTA and CDR2 FQGTGA. CDR3: CASSLGWDGYTQYF. The CDR3 DNA is TGTGCCAGCAGCTTAGGATGGGACGGCTATACGCAGTATTTT.